The 3 T cell receptor beta chains reported below all come from one sample, sequenced in a study of blood T cell repertoires in COVID-19. Data came from immunoSEQ multiplex PCR; TCRdb stores just in-frame clones and leaves some out. The profile shows over 50,000 clones, approximately 86% of them singletons. Sequencing used peripheral blood. The receptors were sampled from a man aged 50 or older with active COVID-19.

The chain combines TRBV30 with TRBJ1-6, with TRBD1 identical over 11 bases. With V trimmed by 5 bases and J by 10 bases, 7 bases remained unmatched. The CDR3 is made up of 14 amino acids. Germline CDR1 is GTSNPN and CDR2 is SVGIG (reference sequence). The CDR3 DNA is TGTGCCTGGCAAACCGGGACAGGGGGATCACCCCTCCACTTT. Amino acid sequence: CAWQTGTGGSPLHF.

J is TRBJ2-5 and V is TRBV23-1, with no clear D. TRBV23-1 is annotated as an ORF whose role is uncertain. The CDR3 totals 12 residues. V was pared by 9 bases and J by 3 bases, with 11 bases between. CDR3 protein: CARRFLKETQYF. The CDR3 bases are TGCGCCAGACGGTTCCTAAAAGAGACCCAGTACTTC.

This sequence joins TRBV5-1 and TRBJ1-1, with TRBD1 as a possible D gene (6 bases). CDR3 length: 16 residues. CDR1 and CDR2 from the germline V gene are SGHRS and YFSETQ. Trimming removed 0 bases at V and 5 bases at J, with 17 bases between. The DNA for the CDR3 is TGCGCCAGCAGCTTGGTAGGGGGGGAAAAAGGAACTGAAGCTTTCTTT. This translates into CASSLVGGEKGTEAFF.